A single sample is the source of the 20 T cell receptor beta chains below, sequenced in a study of regulatory T cells in long-lasting Graves disease. Time point specified: persistent/refractory GD, antithyroid drugs over 5 years with positive TRAb. TCR sequences were obtained from RNA taken from PBMCs. Both iRepertoire HTBI primers and Arm-PCR of CDR3 regions were used to build the TCR beta libraries. TCRdb called the multiplex PCR reads again in MiXCR, with one record for every CDR3 protein. Seen here are some 470,000 distinct CDR3 sequences, 20% to 25% observed once, and the top ten hold roughly 7%. This material consisted of peripheral blood mononuclear cells (PBMCs), taken when the disease was refractory, from a patient treated with antithyroid drugs. All receptors derive from a female donor with Graves disease.

This chain joins TRBV10-3 and TRBJ2-5; 12 bases map to TRBD2. The CDR3 runs 15 residues. Germline CDR1 reads ENHRY; CDR2 reads SYGVKD. Trimming at V came to 6 bases and at J to 0 bases, leaving 2 bases not matched to a gene. The CDR3 spells CAIRRLAGDQETQYF. CDR3 bases: TGTGCCATCAGAAGACTAGCGGGGGACCAAGAGACCCAGTACTTC.

The V gene is TRBV7-9, the J gene TRBJ1-5, with D uncertain. CDR1 and CDR2 from the germline V gene are SEHNR and FQNEAQ (reference sequence). This CDR3 has 14 residues. V shed 5 bases and J shed 3 bases, with 11 bases lying between them. The CDR3 DNA reads TGTGCCAGCAGCCGGACCTATGACAATCAGCCCCAGCATTTT. This encodes CASSRTYDNQPQHF.

This clonotype was counted many times. This chain joins TRBV6-9 and TRBJ2-7, with TRBD1 matching over 7 bases. Germline-derived CDR1 and CDR2 are MNHGY and SVAAGI. This CDR3 has 16 amino acids. With V trimmed by 3 bases and J by 3 bases, 11 bases remained unmatched. CDR3 amino acids: CASSYPWDSSNYEQYF. The DNA of the CDR3 is TGTGCCAGCAGTTACCCCTGGGACAGTTCAAACTACGAGCAGTACTTC.

This chain uses TRBV19 with TRBJ2-5; D might be TRBD1 (6 bases). Germline CDR1 is LNHDA and CDR2 is SQIVND (reference sequence). V gave up 7 bases and J gave up 4 bases, with 13 bases separating them. The CDR3 runs to 13 residues. The CDR3, as DNA: TGTGCCAGTATTGACAGGTTCGGAGAGACCCAGTACTTC. The encoded protein is CASIDRFGETQYF.

This clonotype has more than one count but fewer than ten. CDR3 nucleotides: TGTGCCAGCAGCTTAGCGCGACACGGGGATACGCAGTATTTT. As protein: CASSLARHGDTQYF. The chain recombines TRBV7-2 with TRBJ2-3; D ambiguous. Trimming pared 0 bases from V and 6 bases from J, leaving 10 bases between. Germline CDR1 is SGHTA and CDR2 is FQGNSA. The CDR3 contains 14 residues.

This clonotype showed up many times. The chain links TRBV28 to TRBJ2-5, with D uncertain. The length of the CDR3 is 16 residues. CDR1 MDHEN and CDR2 SYDVKM come from the germline V gene. V was pared by 3 bases and J by 2 bases, with 16 bases between. CDR3: CASSLQIGRLQETQYF. The CDR3 DNA is TGTGCCAGCAGTTTGCAGATCGGCAGACTTCAAGAGACCCAGTACTTC.

The chain recombines TRBV4-1 with TRBJ1-1; D remains unclear. V was clipped by 1 base and J by 6 bases, with 15 bases between them. The CDR3 runs to 15 residues. CDR1 is MGHRA, CDR2 YSYEKL, per germline. In nucleotides, the CDR3 is TGCGCCAGCAGCCAAGGTCCACCGGAGATCGCTGAAGCTTTCTTT. It is translated as CASSQGPPEIAEAFF.

This clonotype was counted many times. V usage is TRBV12-3 or TRBV12-4 and J usage is TRBJ2-5; a weak D match, TRBD2 (7 bases). V lost 4 bases and J 5 bases, leaving 20 bases between the germline ends. The CDR3 is 16 amino acids. The CDR3 is CASSWGGGALGETQYF. The CDR3 DNA sequence: TGTGCCAGCAGTTGGGGAGGGGGGGCCCTGGGCGAGACCCAGTACTTC.

This rearrangement joins TRBV25-1 to TRBJ1-5; weak D call: TRBD1 (5 bases). Germline V CDR1 and CDR2: MGHDK, SYGVNS. This CDR3 region has 14 residues. With 3 bases removed from V and 6 bases from J, the gap between germline ends came to 12 bases. This chain's CDR3 is CASSEGGHGQPQHF. DNA for the CDR3: TGTGCCAGCAGTGAGGGGGGTCATGGTCAGCCCCAGCATTTT. Supplemented by reference TRBV25-1 and TRBJ1-5, the full variable domain reads EADIYQTPRYLVIGTGKKITLECSQTMGHDKMYWYQQDPGMELHLIHYSYGVNSTEKGDLSSESTVSRIRTEHFPLTLESARPSHTSQYLCASSEGGHGQPQHFGDGTRLSIL.

In this sample, this clonotype turned up a few times. This rearrangement joins TRBV2 to TRBJ1-3; D unclear. CDR1 SNHLY and CDR2 FYNNEI come from the germline V gene. The CDR3 sequence is 17 residues long. V shed 8 bases and J shed 0 bases, with 20 bases lying between them. The CDR3 region is CASRVTEGLSSGNTIYF. The CDR3 region has the DNA TGTGCCAGCCGAGTAACAGAGGGCCTCAGCTCTGGAAACACCATATATTTT.

In this sample, this clonotype turned up once. The chain has TRBV7-8 and TRBJ2-1; TRBD1 agrees at 8 bases. J gave up 7 bases and V 4 bases, and 9 bases lay outside the gene matches. The CDR3 is made up of 15 amino acids. Germline V gene data show CDR1 as SGHVS and CDR2 as FQNEAQ. Here the CDR3 reads CASSSEDRVGNEQFF. DNA for the CDR3: TGTGCCAGCAGCTCCGAGGACAGGGTGGGGAATGAGCAGTTCTTC. Supplemented by reference TRBV7-8 and TRBJ2-1, the full variable domain reads GAGVSQSPRYKVAKRGQDVALRCDPISGHVSLFWYQQALGQGPEFLTYFQNEAQLDKSGLPSDRFFAERPEGSVSTLKIQRTQQEDSAVYLCASSSEDRVGNEQFFGPGTRLTVL.

A few counts support this clonotype. The chain recombines TRBV29-1 with TRBJ1-1; the D gene is possibly TRBD1 (5 bases). CDR3 size: 13 residues. Germline CDR1 reads SQVTM; CDR2 reads ANQGSEA. The germline V and J ends were trimmed by 0 bases and 10 bases, with 15 bases remaining between them. The CDR3 region has the DNA TGCAGCGTTGAAGATGACACAGGCAATGGAGCTTTCTTT. Translation gives CSVEDDTGNGAFF.

This clonotype was seen ten or more times. The gene calls are TRBV11-2 and TRBJ2-7; TRBD1 matches at 8 bases. Germline CDR1 SGHAT, CDR2 FQNNGV. This CDR3 has 15 amino acids. V was pared by 1 base and J by 3 bases, with 5 bases of the junction left unmatched. CDR3 nucleotide sequence: TGTGCCAGCAGCTTAGCCCCGGGACAGGACTACGAGCAGTACTTC. Its translation is CASSLAPGQDYEQYF.

This clonotype was detected ten times or more. The CDR3 coding sequence is TGTGCCAGCAGCGTCCGGGACAGGGCTACGGAAGCTTTCTTT. Its translation is CASSVRDRATEAFF. The V gene is TRBV13, the J gene TRBJ1-1, with TRBD1 matching 9 bases. J gave up 8 bases and V 5 bases, and 9 bases lay outside the gene matches. The CDR3 is 14 residues long. Germline values: CDR1 PRHDT, CDR2 FYEKMQ (reference sequence). Supplemented by reference TRBV13 and TRBJ1-1, the full variable domain reads AAGVIQSPRHLIKEKRETATLKCYPIPRHDTVYWYQQGPGQDPQFLISFYEKMQSDKGSIPDRFSAQQFSDYHSELNMSSLELGDSALYFCASSVRDRATEAFFGQGTRLTVV.

This sequence joins TRBV19 and TRBJ2-2; D ambiguous. Germline loops: CDR1 LNHDA, CDR2 SQIVND (reference sequence). The V and J ends lost 5 bases and 3 bases respectively, with 10 bases between them. This CDR3 contains 14 residues. Here the CDR3 DNA reads TGTGCCAGTAGTTCCGGACCGTACACCGGGGAGCTGTTTTTT. Its translation: CASSSGPYTGELFF.

This clonotype was detected many times. The V and J genes are TRBV6-2 or TRBV6-3 and TRBJ1-5; no firm D call. The CDR3 runs to 14 residues. V gave up 6 bases and J gave up 0 bases, with 9 bases separating them. Germline loops: CDR1 MNHEY, CDR2 SVGEGT. CDR3 sequence: CASRAEFSNQPQHF. The CDR3, as DNA: TGTGCCAGCAGGGCAGAATTTAGCAATCAGCCCCAGCATTTT.

The CDR3 loop is CASSLGSGALSPYEQYF. Written as DNA, the CDR3 is TGTGCCAGCAGCTTGGGAAGCGGAGCTTTGTCCCCCTACGAGCAGTACTTC. V is TRBV5-4 and J is TRBJ2-7; possibly TRBD2 for D (5 bases). CDR1 and CDR2 from the germline V gene are SGHNT and YYREEE (reference sequence). The length of the CDR3 is 17 residues. Deletions cut 0 bases from V and 2 bases from J, with 18 bases between.

The gene calls are TRBV2 and TRBJ2-7, with D perhaps TRBD2 (6 bases). The CDR3 covers 16 residues. Germline V gene sequence: CDR1 SNHLY, CDR2 FYNNEI. The V end lost 1 base, the J end lost 0 bases, and 13 bases lay between the germline ends. The DNA of the CDR3 is TGTGCCAGCAGTGAAGGATGGAGGGCGAGCTCCTACGAGCAGTACTTC. Translation gives CASSEGWRASSYEQYF.

This clonotype was detected ten times or more. V is TRBV6-1 and J is TRBJ1-1; no reliable D call. The germline V and J ends were trimmed by 2 bases and 2 bases, with 12 bases remaining between them. CDR1 is MNHNS and CDR2 is SASEGT in the germline V gene. The CDR3 totals 15 residues. The CDR3 reads CASSERSEYNTEAFF. The CDR3 DNA sequence: TGTGCCAGCAGTGAAAGGTCGGAATATAACACTGAAGCTTTCTTT.

This clonotype came up many times. V and J are TRBV20-1 and TRBJ1-2; the D is unclear. The CDR3 spans 11 residues. The V and J ends lost 0 bases and 8 bases respectively, with 7 bases between them. CDR1 DFQATT and CDR2 SNEGSKA come from the germline V gene (reference sequence). This CDR3 reads CSAREGEGYTF. The CDR3 DNA reads as TGCAGTGCTAGAGAGGGTGAGGGCTACACCTTC.